Following are 3 T cell receptor beta chains from one sample sequenced in a study of T cell changes during pregnancy in multiple sclerosis. Profiling relied on immunoSEQ multiplex PCR, and the TCRdb table lists in-frame clones only, not all of them. The sample contains about 43,000 clones, about 90% of which appear only once. Sequencing was performed on peripheral blood, taken in the second trimester of pregnancy. The receptors stem from a female donor in good health, enrolled as a control in a pregnancy study.

J is TRBJ1-3 and V is TRBV29-1, with 9 bases identical to TRBD1. With V trimmed by 4 bases and J by 0 bases, 1 base remained unmatched. In germline, CDR1 is SQVTM, CDR2 ANQGSEA. CDR3 length equals 14 residues. The DNA for the CDR3 is TGCAGCGTTGGGACAGGGGCCTCTGGAAACACCATATATTTT. Protein sequence: CSVGTGASGNTIYF. Complete variable domain (other parts from reference TRBV29-1 and TRBJ1-3): SAVISQKPSRDICQRGTSLTIQCQVDSQVTMMFWYRQQPGQSLTLIATANQGSEATYESGFVIDKFPISRPNLTFSTLTVSNMSPEDSSIYLCSVGTGASGNTIYFGEGSWLTVV.

The chain is built from TRBV19 and TRBJ1-5; the match to TRBD1 covers 7 bases. With V trimmed by 7 bases and J by 7 bases, 16 bases remained unmatched. Germline CDR1 is LNHDA and CDR2 is SQIVND (reference sequence). This CDR3 is 16 amino acids long. The CDR3, as DNA: TGTGCCAGTACCACAACCGGGACAGTGGCTCGGCAGCCCCAGCATTTT. This codes for CASTTTGTVARQPQHF.

The rearrangement links TRBV2 to TRBJ2-5; D is undetermined. CDR1 is SNHLY, CDR2 FYNNEI, per germline. This CDR3 comprises 12 residues. V was pared by 6 bases and J by 5 bases, with 10 bases between. CDR3 residues: CASRSTGETQYF. The CDR3 coding sequence is TGTGCCAGCAGGTCTACGGGTGAGACCCAGTACTTC.